This is a list of T cell receptor beta chains from one sample in a study of T-cell memory formation after mild COVID-19. TCRdb fed the 5' RACE reads into MiXCR, producing one record per CDR3 protein. The sample consists of 350,000 to 500,000 distinct CDR3 sequences, 20% to 25% of them appearing once. The sample comprised PBMCs or a T cell subset sorted from them (not recorded which). Source of these receptors: an adult woman who had mild COVID-19 (a few samples of this study predate the infection). Cell type and time point are not known. Each CDR3 is given with its conserved first and last residue. D genes are given only for firm matches. Size values are once, few and many counts, or a class for expanded clones, and some rows have none.

>TRBV27|TRBD2|TRBJ2-7|few
TGTGCCAGCAGTTTCCGTAGCGGGAGGTTCAACGAGCAGTACTTC
CASSFRSGRFNEQYF
>TRBV6-5|-|TRBJ2-7|few
TGTGCCAGCAGGTCTACGGGTCTACAGGGCTACGAGCAGTACTTC
CASRSTGLQGYEQYF
>TRBV7-9|-|TRBJ2-7|-
TGTGCCAGCAGCTCACAGATCCACGAGCAGTACTTC
CASSSQIHEQYF
>TRBV24-1|-|TRBJ2-6|-
TGTGCCACCAGTCATCCCCCAGGTTCTGGGGCCAACGTCCTGACTTTC
CATSHPPGSGANVLTF
>TRBV13|TRBD1|TRBJ2-7|few
TGTGCCAGCAGCGTGACAGGGGGCGCCGCCGAGCAGTACTTC
CASSVTGGAAEQYF
>TRBV18|-|TRBJ2-7|-
TGTGCCAGCTCACCGTACCAGGGAAGATGGGAGCAGTACTTC
CASSPYQGRWEQYF
>TRBV7-2|-|TRBJ1-5|few
TGTGCCAGCAGCTTAGATCAATGGCAGGGCAATCAGCCCCAGCATTTT
CASSLDQWQGNQPQHF
>TRBV7-8|TRBD1|TRBJ1-1|once
TGTGCCAGCAGCTTAGTACCGGGACAGGCGAACACTGAAGCTTTCTTT
CASSLVPGQANTEAFF
>TRBV6-5|TRBD1|TRBJ1-2|-
TGTGCCAGCAGTTTCGCGGGACAGGGGGCTGGCTACACCTTC
CASSFAGQGAGYTF
>TRBV20-1|-|TRBJ2-1|-
TGCAGTGCTAGATCCCCGGACAATGAGCAGTTCTTC
CSARSPDNEQFF
>TRBV2|TRBD2|TRBJ2-7|many
TGTGCCAGCAGTGAACGGACTAGCGGGAGTCACTACGAGCAGTACTTC
CASSERTSGSHYEQYF
>TRBV5-5|-|TRBJ1-5|-
TGTGCCAGCAGCTTGGCCTGGAGGGATCAGCCCCAGCATTTT
CASSLAWRDQPQHF
>TRBV20-1|-|TRBJ2-3|-
TGCAGTGCTCCCCCCCTGAGCGGAAGCACAGATACGCAGTATTTT
CSAPPLSGSTDTQYF
>TRBV4-1|-|TRBJ2-6|-
TGCGCCAGCAGCCAGACGGATTCCGGGGCCAACGTCCTGACTTTC
CASSQTDSGANVLTF
>TRBV2|-|TRBJ2-3|-
TGTGCCAGCAGGGCTTTCGCACTTGGTACGCAGTATTTT
CASRAFALGTQYF
>TRBV5-1|-|TRBJ2-3|few
TGCGCCAGCAGCGATTCCGGGGTCCAGGATACGCAGTATTTT
CASSDSGVQDTQYF
>TRBV9|TRBD2|TRBJ2-6|-
TGTGCCAGCAGCTCACCCTCCATCCTAGCGGGGTACTCTGGGGCCAACGTCCTGACTTTC
CASSSPSILAGYSGANVLTF
>TRBV12-3/TRBV12-4|-|TRBJ2-7|many
TGTGCCAGCAGTCCAGGGGACTGGGGAGCCTACGAGCAGTACTTC
CASSPGDWGAYEQYF
>TRBV27|-|TRBJ1-1|-
TGTGCCAGCAGAGACACAGGGCACACTGAAGCTTTCTTT
CASRDTGHTEAFF
>TRBV5-6|-|TRBJ2-7|-
TGTGCCAGCAGGAATCAGGGGTCCTACGAGCAGTACTTC
CASRNQGSYEQYF
>TRBV4-2|-|TRBJ2-7|-
TGTGCCAGCAGCCAAGAAGGAACAGCGGGCGGCTCCTACGAGCAGTACTTC
CASSQEGTAGGSYEQYF
>TRBV6-1|TRBD1|TRBJ1-2|-
TGTGCCAGCAGTGAAGGCAGGGGGCGCGGGGACTATGGCTACACCTTC
CASSEGRGRGDYGYTF
>TRBV7-6|-|TRBJ2-5|many
TGTGCCAGCAGCTCCGGAGGCCCAGTGGAGACCCAGTACTTC
CASSSGGPVETQYF
>TRBV5-1|-|TRBJ1-1|few
TGCGCCAGCAGCTTGGACTCCCGGGGCACTGAAGCTTTCTTT
CASSLDSRGTEAFF
>TRBV7-9|TRBD1|TRBJ2-5|few
TGTGCCAGCAGCCCCAGGGGGATGAGGGAGACCCAGTACTTC
CASSPRGMRETQYF
>TRBV24-1|TRBD1|TRBJ2-3|-
TGTGCCACCAGTGATTCCAGGGGGCGGGTAGATACGCAGTATTTT
CATSDSRGRVDTQYF